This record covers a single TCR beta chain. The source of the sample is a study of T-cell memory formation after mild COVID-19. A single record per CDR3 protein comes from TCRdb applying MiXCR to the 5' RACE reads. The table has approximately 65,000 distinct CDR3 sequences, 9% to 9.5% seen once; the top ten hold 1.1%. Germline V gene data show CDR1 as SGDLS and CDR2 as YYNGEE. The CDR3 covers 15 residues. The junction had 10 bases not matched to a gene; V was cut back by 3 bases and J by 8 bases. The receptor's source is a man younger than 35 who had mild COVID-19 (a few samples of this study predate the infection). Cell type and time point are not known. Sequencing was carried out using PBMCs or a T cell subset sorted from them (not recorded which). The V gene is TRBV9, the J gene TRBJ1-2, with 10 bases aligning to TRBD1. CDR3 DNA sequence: TGTGCCAGCAGCGGACAGGGGGCGTTTCGAGACGGCTACACCTTC. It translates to CASSGQGAFRDGYTF. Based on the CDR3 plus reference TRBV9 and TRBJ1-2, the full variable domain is DSGVTQTPKHLITATGQRVTLRCSPRSGDLSVYWYQQSLDQGLQFLIQYYNGEERAKGNILERFSAQQFPDLHSELNLSSLELGDSALYFCASSGQGAFRDGYTFGSGTRLTVV.